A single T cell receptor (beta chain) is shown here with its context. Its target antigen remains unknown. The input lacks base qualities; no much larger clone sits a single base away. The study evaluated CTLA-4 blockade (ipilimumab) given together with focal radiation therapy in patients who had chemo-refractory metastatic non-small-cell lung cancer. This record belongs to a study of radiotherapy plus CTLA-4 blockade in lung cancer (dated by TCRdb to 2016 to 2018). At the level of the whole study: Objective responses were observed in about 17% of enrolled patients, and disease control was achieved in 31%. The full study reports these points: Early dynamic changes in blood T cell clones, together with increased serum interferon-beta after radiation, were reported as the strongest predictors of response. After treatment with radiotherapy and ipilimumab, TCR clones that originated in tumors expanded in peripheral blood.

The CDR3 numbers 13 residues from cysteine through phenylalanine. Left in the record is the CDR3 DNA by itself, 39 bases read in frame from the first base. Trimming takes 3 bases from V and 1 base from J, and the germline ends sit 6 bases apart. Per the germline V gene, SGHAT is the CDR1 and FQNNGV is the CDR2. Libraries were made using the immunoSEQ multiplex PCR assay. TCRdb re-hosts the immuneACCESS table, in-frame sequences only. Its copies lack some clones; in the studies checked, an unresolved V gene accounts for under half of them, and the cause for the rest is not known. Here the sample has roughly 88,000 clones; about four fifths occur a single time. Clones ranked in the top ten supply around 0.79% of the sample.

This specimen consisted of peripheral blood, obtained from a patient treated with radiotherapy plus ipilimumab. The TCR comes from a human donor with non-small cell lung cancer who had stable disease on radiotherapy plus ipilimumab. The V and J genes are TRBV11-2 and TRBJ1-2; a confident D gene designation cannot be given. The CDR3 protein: CASSLAGNYGYTF. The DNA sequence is TGTGCCAGCAGCTTGGCGGGTAACTATGGCTACACCTTC. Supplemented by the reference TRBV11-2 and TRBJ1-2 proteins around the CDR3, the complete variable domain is EAGVAQSPRYKIIEKRQSVAFWCNPISGHATLYWYQQILGQGPKLLIQFQNNGVVDDSQLPKDRFSAERLKGVDSTLKIQPAKLEDSAVYLCASSLAGNYGYTFGSGTRLTVV.